This passage covers 7 T cell receptor beta chains from one sample sequenced in a study of human versus mouse CDR3 diversity and MHC coevolution. Generated by immunoSEQ multiplex PCR, the TCRdb table keeps only in-frame clones and is missing some. This sample has 86,000 or so clones; 85% to 95% occur once, and the top ten carry 1.3% to 1.5%. Source material: naive CD4+ T cells from blood. Subset reported: CD45RO-negative CD62L-positive naive CD4 T cells. The receptors were sampled from a person aged 30 to 69 in good health.

The CDR3 here is CASSQGGGVNSPLHF. The DNA for the CDR3 is TGCGCCAGCAGCCAAGGAGGGGGCGTGAATTCACCCCTCCACTTT. The chain links TRBV4-3 to TRBJ1-6, with 7 positions matching TRBD1. Looked up from germline, CDR1 is LGHNA and CDR2 is YSLEER. The CDR3 is 15 residues long. Unmatched junction bases numbered 4, after V lost 1 base and J lost 7 bases.

This clone was counted a single time. CDR3 nucleotides: TGTGCCAGCTCTCTACGAAACCACAGGACGAACACCGGGGAGCTGTTTTTT. This translates into CASSLRNHRTNTGELFF. The V and J genes are TRBV18 and TRBJ2-2, with D tentatively TRBD1 (5 bases). The V gene's germline CDR1 is KGHSH and CDR2 LQKENI. The CDR3 spans 17 residues. V lost 6 bases and J lost 0, with 17 bases in between.

The rearrangement links TRBV5-8 to TRBJ2-3; TRBD2 might be the D (5 bases). V was shortened by 7 bases and J by 0 bases, with 18 bases between the two germline ends. Germline CDR1 and CDR2: SGHTS and YDEGEE. This CDR3 is built from 16 residues. CDR3 nucleotide sequence: TGTGCCAGCCCGTATTCCCGGGAACGCAGCACAGATACGCAGTATTTT. This encodes CASPYSRERSTDTQYF.

This clone has only one observation. The chain uses TRBV7-8 and TRBJ1-1; TRBD1 matches at 8 bases. CDR1 is SGHVS, CDR2 FQNEAQ, per germline. The CDR3 extends over 14 amino acids. The V gene end was trimmed by 3 bases and the J gene end by 0 bases; junction bases not matched to a gene: 0. CDR3 amino acids: CASSLDRVNTEAFF. CDR3 coding DNA: TGTGCCAGCAGCTTGGACAGGGTGAACACTGAAGCTTTCTTT.

This chain joins TRBV6-5 and TRBJ2-7, with 8 bases fitting TRBD2. Germline V lookup: CDR1 MNHEY, CDR2 SVGAGI. J was trimmed by 2 bases and V by 6 bases; bases with no gene match: 6. The CDR3 contains 14 residues. The CDR3 protein is CASRDSGAAYEQYF. CDR3 DNA sequence: TGTGCCAGCAGGGATAGCGGGGCGGCCTACGAGCAGTACTTC.

This clone occurred once. CDR3 sequence reads: CASSPWEEQPQHF. In DNA form, the CDR3 reads TGCGCCAGCAGCCCATGGGAGGAACAGCCCCAGCATTTT. J is TRBJ1-5 and V is TRBV10-2; D remains ambiguous. V was cut by 6 bases and J by 7 bases, with 13 bases left in between. There are 13 residues in the CDR3. Germline assignment: CDR1 WSHSY and CDR2 SAAADI.

This clone came up once. CDR3 region: CASSGSWLPNTEAFF. For the CDR3, the DNA is TGCGCCAGCAGCGGCTCCTGGTTACCGAACACTGAAGCTTTCTTT. The chain carries TRBV5-1 and TRBJ1-1; D ambiguous. V was clipped by 4 bases and J by 1 base, with 14 bases between them. Germline assignment: CDR1 SGHRS and CDR2 YFSETQ. The CDR3 is 15 residues long. The complete variable domain, with remaining parts taken from reference TRBV5-1 and TRBJ1-1, reads KAGVTQTPRYLIKTRGQQVTLSCSPISGHRSVSWYQQTPGQGLQFLFEYFSETQRNKGNFPGRFSGRQFSNSRSEMNVSTLELGDSALYLCASSGSWLPNTEAFFGQGTRLTVV.